This is a list of T cell receptor beta chains from one sample in a study of cytomegalovirus exposure and HLA in healthy donors. Assay used: immunoSEQ multiplex PCR; TCRdb lists only in-frame clones, some missing. The sample yields 100,000 to 150,000 clones, 82% seen once. Sequencing used PBMCs. Every receptor here comes from a male donor in good health and CMV-seropositive. Both conserved end residues are part of each CDR3. The D gene is left open where the match is weak. Size tells how often a clone was seen (once, few, many) or the class of an expanded clone, and some rows leave it out.

>TRBJ2-7|TRBV2|TRBD2|NA
TGTGCCAGCAGGACCGGACTAGCGGGAGCCGAGCAGTACTTC
CASRTGLAGAEQYF
>TRBJ2-2|TRBV4-3|NA|NA
TGCGCCAGCAGCCCCTATCCGGGGGAGGTTGCCGGGGAGCTGTTTTTT
CASSPYPGEVAGELFF
>TRBJ2-1|TRBV11-3|NA|NA
TGTGCCAGCAGCCCATCGTCCCTGCGTGAGCAGTTCTTC
CASSPSSLREQFF
>TRBJ2-1|TRBV28|TRBD2|NA
TGTGCCAGCAGCCCGACGGGAGGTAACAATGAGCAGTTCTTC
CASSPTGGNNEQFF
>TRBJ2-4|TRBV7-9|NA|NA
TGTGCCAGCAGCTCCAGCGTAGCCAAAAACATTCAGTACTTC
CASSSSVAKNIQYF
>TRBJ2-3|TRBV7-9|TRBD1|NA
TGTGCCAGCAGCTTCAGGACAGGGGGAGGAGATACGCAGTATTTT
CASSFRTGGGDTQYF
>TRBJ2-3|TRBV9|TRBD1|NA
TGTGCCAGCAGGTCCCGGGACAGCTTCACAGATACGCAGTATTTT
CASRSRDSFTDTQYF
>TRBJ2-7|TRBV28|NA|NA
TGTGCCAGCAGTTTTACGGCAACGGGCTACGAGCAGTACTTC
CASSFTATGYEQYF
>TRBJ2-7|TRBV2|NA|NA
TGTGCCATGACTAAGGGAACTTACGAGCAGTACTTC
CAMTKGTYEQYF
>TRBJ2-3|TRBV28|TRBD1|NA
TGTGCCAGCAGTCCCGGGACAGTCGAACCAGATACGCAGTATTTT
CASSPGTVEPDTQYF
>TRBJ2-7|TRBV13|NA|once
TGTGCCAGCAGCCCGCGGGGCAGCGGGACATACGAGCAGTACTTC
CASSPRGSGTYEQYF
>TRBJ1-5|TRBV28|TRBD1|NA
TGTGCCAGCAGGAAGGGACAGTTGAATCAGCCCCAGCATTTT
CASRKGQLNQPQHF
>TRBJ2-3|TRBV28|TRBD2|NA
TGTGCCAGCAGTCCCTCCGGGACTAGCGGGACACATACGCAGTATTTT
CASSPSGTSGTHTQYF
>TRBJ1-5|TRBV19|NA|NA
TGTGCCAGTAGAGAACAGGGAGGGCCTCAGCCCCAGCATTTT
CASREQGGPQPQHF
>TRBJ2-7|TRBV6-5|TRBD2|NA
TGTGCCAGCAGTGTGGGACTAGCGGGAGGTGGCGAGCAGTACTTC
CASSVGLAGGGEQYF
>TRBJ2-5|TRBV6-5|NA|NA
TGTGCCAGCAGTTACTCGGGACAACAAGAGACCCAGTACTTC
CASSYSGQQETQYF
>TRBJ2-7|TRBV6-1|NA|NA
TGTGCCAGCAGTGTGTCCTACGAGCAGTACTTC
CASSVSYEQYF
>TRBJ2-7|TRBV28|TRBD2|NA
TGTGCCAGCAGTTTATCTAGCGGGTCCTACGAGCAGTACTTC
CASSLSSGSYEQYF
>TRBJ2-7|TRBV6-5|NA|once
TGTGCCAGCAGTACCGATGGGAGCTTAACCTACGAGCAGTACTTC
CASSTDGSLTYEQYF
>TRBJ1-1|TRBV9|NA|NA
TGTGCCAGCAGCGTGGAGGGACGCCGGGAGGGTGAAGCTTTCTTT
CASSVEGRREGEAFF
>TRBJ2-1|TRBV28|TRBD2|NA
TGTGCCAGCAGTCCGCGGAGGGTAGCGGGAGTACAGGAGCAGTTCTTC
CASSPRRVAGVQEQFF
>TRBJ2-2|TRBV7-2|NA|once
TGTGCCAGCAGCTACCAGGCGGGGGCAACCGGGGAGCTGTTTTTT
CASSYQAGATGELFF
>TRBJ1-5|TRBV30|TRBD1|NA
TGTGCCTGGAGTGTAGGACAGGGGGCAGGCAATCAGCCCCAGCATTTT
CAWSVGQGAGNQPQHF
>TRBJ2-1|TRBV11-2|TRBD2|NA
TGTGCCAGCAGCGGCGGACTAGCGGGAGGCTCTAGGGTCTTC
CASSGGLAGGSRVF
>TRBJ1-1|TRBV9|TRBD1|NA
TGTGCCAGCAGCGTCACATTCGAGGGGGCCGGGAACACTGAAGCTTTCTTT
CASSVTFEGAGNTEAFF
>TRBJ2-3|TRBV18|NA|NA
TGTGCCAGCTCACTAACTAGTATCGGCACAGATACGCAGTATTTT
CASSLTSIGTDTQYF
>TRBJ2-7|TRBV5-1|TRBD1|few
TGCGCCAGCAGCTTGGTAGGCAGGGGGCCAACCTACGAGCAGTACTTC
CASSLVGRGPTYEQYF
>TRBJ2-7|TRBV4-1|NA|NA
TGCGCCAGCAGCCAAGACCATTCTCCTTCGCGGGAGCAGTACTTC
CASSQDHSPSREQYF
>TRBJ2-1|TRBV30|TRBD1|NA
TGTGCCTGGGAGGCCGGGACAGGGGGGTACAATGAGCAGTTCTTC
CAWEAGTGGYNEQFF
>TRBJ2-1|TRBV15|TRBD2|NA
TGTGCCACCAGCAGACCGGGGGGGCTTGGTTACAATGAGCAGTTCTTC
CATSRPGGLGYNEQFF
>TRBJ2-7|TRBV4-2|NA|NA
TGTGCCAGCAGCCGTGTTGGTCTAGAGCAGTACTTC
CASSRVGLEQYF
>TRBJ2-2|TRBV18|NA|NA
TGTGCCAGCTCACCAAGGACAGTGAACACCGGGGAGCTGTTTTTT
CASSPRTVNTGELFF
>TRBJ2-7|TRBV9|NA|NA
TGTGCCAGCAGCGACCAGCCGGGCTACGAGCAGTACTTC
CASSDQPGYEQYF
>TRBJ1-6|TRBV28|NA|NA
TGTGCCAGCAGTCCCCGCCAGGGGACCTATAATTCACCCCTCCACTTT
CASSPRQGTYNSPLHF
>TRBJ2-7|TRBV28|TRBD2|NA
TGTGCCAGCAGTTTGGGACTAGCGGGAGTGTGGGACGAGCAGTACTTC
CASSLGLAGVWDEQYF
>TRBJ2-7|TRBV4-2|NA|NA
TGTGCCAGCAGCCAAGAAGGGGTGGGTGGGCAGTACTTC
CASSQEGVGGQYF
>TRBJ1-2|TRBV28|NA|NA
TGTGCCAGCAGGAATACAGGTGTCTATGGCTACACCTTC
CASRNTGVYGYTF
>TRBJ1-5|TRBV6-1|NA|NA
TGTGCCAGCAGTGAAGGCTATCTTCCCCAGCATTTT
CASSEGYLPQHF
>TRBJ2-1|TRBV7-9|NA|NA
TGTTCCAGCAGCTCCGGTGGCTACAATGAGCAGTTCTTC
CSSSSGGYNEQFF
>TRBJ2-1|TRBV5-4|TRBD2|NA
TGTGCCAGCAGCCTGGGACTAGCGGGTCACAATGAGCAGTTCTTC
CASSLGLAGHNEQFF
>TRBJ2-7|TRBV11-2|TRBD2|NA
TGTGCCAGCAGCTCCGGGACTAGCGTGGGGGAGCAGTACTTC
CASSSGTSVGEQYF
>TRBJ1-2|TRBV5-4|NA|once
TGTGCCAGCAGCTTCAGCGACTATGGCTACACCTTC
CASSFSDYGYTF
>TRBJ2-1|TRBV9|TRBD2|NA
TGTGCCAGCAGCGCACTCTACTCTGAAGCGGGGGGAGACTACAATGAGCAGTTCTTC
CASSALYSEAGGDYNEQFF
>TRBJ1-6|TRBV28|NA|few
TGTGCCAGCAGTTTTTTCGTTCCCAGGGGTAATTCACCCCTCCACTTT
CASSFFVPRGNSPLHF
>TRBJ2-7|TRBV4-3|NA|NA
TGCGCCAGCAGCCAAGGGACAGCCCTTGGGCTTTACGAGCAGTACTTC
CASSQGTALGLYEQYF
>TRBJ1-3|TRBV6-6|NA|NA
TGTGCCAGCAGTTCACCCCGGGACACCATATATTTT
CASSSPRDTIYF
>TRBJ1-3|TRBV30|NA|NA
TGTGCCTGGGCCCCCAGGGTCAGGGGTGGAAACACCATATATTTT
CAWAPRVRGGNTIYF
>TRBJ1-5|TRBV9|TRBD1|NA
TGTGCCAGCAGCAAGGGACAGGGAAGCAATCAGCCCCAGCATTTT
CASSKGQGSNQPQHF
>TRBJ2-7|TRBV10-3|TRBD1|NA
TGTGCCATCAGTGGGTCCCCCGGGACAGGGGTTCGCGAGCAGTACTTC
CAISGSPGTGVREQYF
>TRBJ2-1|TRBV6-1|NA|NA
TGTGCCAGCAGTAGTAGGGGGACCAATGAGCAGTTCTTC
CASSSRGTNEQFF
>TRBJ2-7|TRBV28|TRBD1|NA
TGTGCCAGCAGTTTAAAAGGGACAGGGGACCACGAGCAGTACTTC
CASSLKGTGDHEQYF